A selection of T cell receptor beta chains follows, all from one sample in a study of blood T cell repertoires in COVID-19. Clones were read by immunoSEQ multiplex PCR, and TCRdb kept only the in-frame ones, dropping some. The sample includes approximately 280,000 clones, under 90% seen only once; the top ten take less than 2%. What was sequenced was PBMCs or T cells enriched from blood (not recorded which). Every receptor here comes from a woman aged 60-75 years who had recovered from COVID-19. Both conserved end residues are part of each CDR3. Each record gives: D gene, clone size, J gene, V gene, CDR3 DNA, CDR3 protein. D genes are given only for firm matches. Expanded clones get a size class; other rows say once, few or many, or leave the size out.

-	once	TRBJ1-1	TRBV7-9	TGTGCCAGCAGCTCCGGACAGCTTCCAAAAAATGAAGCTTTCTTT	CASSSGQLPKNEAFF
-	-	TRBJ1-6	TRBV24-1	TGTGCCACCAGTTGGAGGGGCCCGAGAAATTCACCCCTCCACTTT	CATSWRGPRNSPLHF
-	few	TRBJ1-1	TRBV2	TGTGCCAGCAGAAATGAAGCGGGTGCTCTGAACACTGAAGCTTTCTTT	CASRNEAGALNTEAFF
TRBD2	-	TRBJ2-3	TRBV5-1	TGCGCCAGCAGATTAGCGGGAGTGTCAGATACGCAGTATTTT	CASRLAGVSDTQYF
-	-	TRBJ1-4	TRBV21-1	TGTGCCAGCAGTTCCCAGGTCACTGAAAAACTGTTTTTT	CASSSQVTEKLFF
-	-	TRBJ1-4	TRBV27	TGTGCCAGCAGCTGGGAGGCGGATGAAAAACTGTTTTTT	CASSWEADEKLFF
-	-	TRBJ2-7	TRBV10-2	TGCGCCAGCAGTGCATCCGGGGTCGAGCAGTACTTC	CASSASGVEQYF
-	-	TRBJ1-2	TRBV27	TGTGCCAGCAGGGTGGGCGCGGGAGGAGACGGCTACACCTTC	CASRVGAGGDGYTF
-	-	TRBJ1-2	TRBV4-2	TGTGCCAGCAGCCAGCCAGTGGGGGGAACAACCTATGGCTACACCTTC	CASSQPVGGTTYGYTF
TRBD1	few	TRBJ2-2	TRBV3-1/TRBV3-2	TGTGCCAGCAGCCAAGTCTGGACAGGGTCCACCGGGGAGCTGTTTTTT	CASSQVWTGSTGELFF
TRBD1	-	TRBJ1-1	TRBV2	TGTGCCCGCCGGGACAGGGGGCGAGGAACTGAAGCTTTCTTT	CARRDRGRGTEAFF
-	-	TRBJ2-7	TRBV11-2	TGTGCCAGCAGCTTGAGGTCCTACGAGCAGTACTTC	CASSLRSYEQYF
TRBD2	-	TRBJ2-1	TRBV4-1	TGCGCCAGCAGCCGGGATTCGACTAGCGGGGGGGCCTATGAGCAGTTCTTC	CASSRDSTSGGAYEQFF
-	-	TRBJ2-3	TRBV5-1	TGCGCCAGCAGCTTGTCGGCGGATCGCACAGATACGCAGTATTTT	CASSLSADRTDTQYF
TRBD1	-	TRBJ1-1	TRBV9	TGTGCCAGCAGCGTGCGGGACAGCCTTAACACTGAAGCTTTCTTT	CASSVRDSLNTEAFF
-	-	TRBJ1-1	TRBV29-1	TGCAGCGTTGATGAGGCCGGCGTTGAAGCTTTCTTT	CSVDEAGVEAFF
TRBD2	-	TRBJ2-7	TRBV30	TGTGCCTGGAGTGTAGCGGGGGCTTACGAGCAGTACTTC	CAWSVAGAYEQYF
TRBD1	once	TRBJ1-5	TRBV9	TGTGCCAGCAGCGGCGGGACAGGATACCAGCCCCAGCATTTT	CASSGGTGYQPQHF
TRBD2	-	TRBJ2-1	TRBV5-4	TGTGCCAGCAGCCGCGCGGGGGGTACTGTATGGAATGAGCAGTTCTTC	CASSRAGGTVWNEQFF
TRBD1	-	TRBJ2-7	TRBV12-3/TRBV12-4	TGTGCCAGCAGTCCCCGACAGGGGGACGAGCAGTACTTC	CASSPRQGDEQYF
-	-	TRBJ1-2	TRBV19	TGTGCCAGTACCGACTATGGCTACACCTTC	CASTDYGYTF
TRBD2	-	TRBJ2-1	TRBV27	TGTGCCAGCAGAATGGGGTTTCGGCGGGGGACCTACAATGAGCAGTTCTTC	CASRMGFRRGTYNEQFF
-	-	TRBJ1-4	TRBV5-1	TGCGCCAGCAGCTATACGGTGGATGAAAAACTGTTTTTT	CASSYTVDEKLFF
TRBD2	-	TRBJ2-1	TRBV4-1	TGCGCCAGCAGCCTATTAGCGGGGCCCTACAATGAGCAGTTCTTC	CASSLLAGPYNEQFF
TRBD2	-	TRBJ2-5	TRBV19	TGTGCCACGACTAGCGGAGCGTACCAAGAGACCCAGTACTTC	CATTSGAYQETQYF
TRBD1	-	TRBJ1-4	TRBV9	TGTGCCAGCAGCGTCGACAGGGGGCATGAAAAACTGTTTTTT	CASSVDRGHEKLFF
TRBD2	-	TRBJ2-4	TRBV4-1	TGCGCCAGCAGCTCTTTAGGGGTCGGGGGGTCGATTCTAGCCAAAAACATTCAGTACTTC	CASSSLGVGGSILAKNIQYF
TRBD1	-	TRBJ1-5	TRBV7-2	TGTGCCAGCAGCTTAGCGACAGGGGGCAGCAATCAGCCCCAGCATTTT	CASSLATGGSNQPQHF
-	-	TRBJ1-1	TRBV6-5	TGTGCCAGCAGTTACGGTGCAGGGGCGAACACTGAAGCTTTCTTT	CASSYGAGANTEAFF
-	-	TRBJ1-1	TRBV12-3/TRBV12-4	TGTGCCAGCAGTTTTGGCCAGAACACTGAAGCTTTCTTT	CASSFGQNTEAFF
-	-	TRBJ1-2	TRBV28	TGTGCCAGCAGTTGGCGGTATGGCTACACCTTC	CASSWRYGYTF
-	-	TRBJ1-6	TRBV3-1/TRBV3-2	TGTGCCAGCAGCCCCCCCCTCGGGGTAGGATCACCCCTCCACTTT	CASSPPLGVGSPLHF
-	once	TRBJ1-2	TRBV11-2	TGTGCCAGCAGCCCCAGCCCACAGGTTGGCTACACCTTC	CASSPSPQVGYTF
-	-	TRBJ2-5	TRBV30	TGTGCCTGGAAACCCATCGGGACCCAGTACTTC	CAWKPIGTQYF